This TCR beta chain was obtained from a study of blood T cell repertoires in COVID-19. Overall study: Acute and convalescent COVID-19 samples came from the United States, Italy and Spain.

Profiled with immunoSEQ multiplex PCR; TCRdb holds only in-frame clones, not every one. The sample lists about 180,000 clones, approximately 83% occurring once. The germline V gene has CDR1 SGHTA and CDR2 FQGNSA. Trimming pared 0 bases from V and 8 bases from J, leaving 9 bases between. CDR3 length equals 13 residues. The clonotype comes from a man between 60 and 75 years old with acute or convalescent COVID-19. Sequencing was carried out using peripheral blood. The chain uses TRBV7-2 and TRBJ2-3; D perhaps matches TRBD2 (5 bases). As DNA, the CDR3 is TGTGCCAGCAGCTTAGCGGGAGCCTCTACGCAGTATTTT. Encoded protein: CASSLAGASTQYF.